The entry that follows covers one T cell receptor (beta chain) sequence. Its antigen is still unknown. These data come from a study of cytomegalovirus exposure and HLA in healthy donors. The PCR made use of 60 Vbeta and 13 Jbeta primers. Sequenced by immunoSEQ multiplex PCR; TCRdb stores in-frame clones only, minus some. The sample lists about 190,000 clones, more than 65% occurring once. This CDR3 has 16 amino acids. The V end was cut by 1 base, the J end by 1 base, with 13 bases between. Germline lookup yields CDR1 SEHNR and CDR2 FQNEAQ (reference sequence). Study results and limitations: Cytomegalovirus-associated TCR beta chains were listed, numbering 150 to 200.

Material: PBMCs. This chain joins TRBV7-9 and TRBJ2-5; D remains unclear. This TCR was sampled from a middle-aged man in good health and CMV-seropositive. The CDR3 DNA reads TGTGCCAGCAGCTTAGGATGGTCGGTGAGCCAAGAGACCCAGTACTTC. It specifies CASSLGWSVSQETQYF.